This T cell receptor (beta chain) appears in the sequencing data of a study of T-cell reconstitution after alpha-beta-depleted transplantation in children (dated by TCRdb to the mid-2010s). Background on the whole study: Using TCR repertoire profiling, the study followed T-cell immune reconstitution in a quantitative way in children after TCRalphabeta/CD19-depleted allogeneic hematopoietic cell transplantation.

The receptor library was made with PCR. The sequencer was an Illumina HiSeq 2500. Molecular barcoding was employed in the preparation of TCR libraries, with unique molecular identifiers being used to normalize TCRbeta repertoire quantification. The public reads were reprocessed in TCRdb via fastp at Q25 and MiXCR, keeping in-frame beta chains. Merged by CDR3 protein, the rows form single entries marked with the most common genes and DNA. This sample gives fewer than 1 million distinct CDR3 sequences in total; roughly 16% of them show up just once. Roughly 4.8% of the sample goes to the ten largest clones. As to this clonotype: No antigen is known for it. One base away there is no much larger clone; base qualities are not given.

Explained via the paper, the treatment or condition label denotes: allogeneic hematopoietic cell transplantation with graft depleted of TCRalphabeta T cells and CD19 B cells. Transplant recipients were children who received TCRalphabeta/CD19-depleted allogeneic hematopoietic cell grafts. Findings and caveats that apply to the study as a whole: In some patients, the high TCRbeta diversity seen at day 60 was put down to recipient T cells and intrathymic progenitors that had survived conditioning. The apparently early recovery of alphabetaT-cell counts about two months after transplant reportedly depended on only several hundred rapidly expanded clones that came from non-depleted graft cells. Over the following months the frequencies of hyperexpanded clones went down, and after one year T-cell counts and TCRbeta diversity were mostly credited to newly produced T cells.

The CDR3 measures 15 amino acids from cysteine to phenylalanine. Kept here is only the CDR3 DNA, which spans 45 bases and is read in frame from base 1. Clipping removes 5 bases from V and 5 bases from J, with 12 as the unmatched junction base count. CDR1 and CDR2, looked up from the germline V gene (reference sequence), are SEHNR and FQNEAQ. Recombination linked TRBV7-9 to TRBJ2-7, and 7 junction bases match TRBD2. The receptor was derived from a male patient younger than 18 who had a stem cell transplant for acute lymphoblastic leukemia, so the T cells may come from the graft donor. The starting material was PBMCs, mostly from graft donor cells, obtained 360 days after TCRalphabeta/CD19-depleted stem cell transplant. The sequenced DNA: TGTGCCAGCAGCCAAGTGGAGACTAGCAGCCACGAGCAGTACTTC. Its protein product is CASSQVETSSHEQYF.